A single sample is the source of the 9 T cell receptor beta chains below, sequenced in a study of cytomegalovirus exposure and HLA in healthy donors. The primer mix had 60 Vbeta and 13 Jbeta primers. Assay used: immunoSEQ multiplex PCR; TCRdb lists only in-frame clones, some missing. The table includes over 150,000 clones, 65% to 80% detected once. The sequencing input was PBMCs. Source of these receptors: a woman in her 40s in good health and CMV-seronegative.

The rearrangement joins TRBV13 to TRBJ2-1; maybe TRBD2 (6 bases). V lost 4 bases and J 9 bases, leaving 19 bases between the germline ends. Germline CDR1 reads PRHDT; CDR2 reads FYEKMQ (reference sequence). The CDR3 contains 15 residues. The CDR3 here is CASSSPLDGRGEQFF. The CDR3 coding sequence is TGTGCCAGCAGCTCCCCCCTGGACGGGCGGGGTGAGCAGTTCTTC.

This clone was detected only once. The gene calls are TRBV5-6 and TRBJ2-3; D is uncertain. The CDR3 extends over 13 amino acids. Germline lookup yields CDR1 SGHDT and CDR2 YYEEEE. Deletions cut 0 bases from V and 4 bases from J, with 6 bases between. CDR3: CASSLDRADTQYF. The CDR3, as DNA: TGTGCCAGCAGCTTGGACAGAGCAGATACGCAGTATTTT.

V is TRBV10-3 and J is TRBJ2-3; 8 bases agree with TRBD2. Germline V gives CDR1 ENHRY, CDR2 SYGVKD. This CDR3 is built from 16 residues. CDR3 sequence (DNA): TGTGCTAGTACCGGCCCAGCGGGGGCCCGCACAGATACGCAGTATTTT. It translates to CASTGPAGARTDTQYF.

This clone was counted a few times. The chain joins TRBV19 to TRBJ1-2; 7 nucleotides align to TRBD1. Germline V gives CDR1 LNHDA, CDR2 SQIVND (reference sequence). The CDR3 extends over 15 amino acids. The trim removed 3 bases at V and 6 bases at J, leaving 10 bases unmatched. CDR3 bases: TGTGCCAGTAGTATTCCTGAGAGGGGGCGTGATGGCTACACCTTC. Its translation is CASSIPERGRDGYTF.

The chain recombines TRBV5-1 with TRBJ1-1; weak D call: TRBD1 (6 bases). Germline CDR1 SGHRS, CDR2 YFSETQ. Trimming shortened V by 2 bases and J by 2 bases, and 10 bases separated the two germline ends. The CDR3 sequence is 14 residues long. The CDR3 is CASSFGTQNTEAFF. CDR3 coding DNA: TGCGCCAGCAGCTTCGGGACACAAAACACTGAAGCTTTCTTT.

In nucleotides, the CDR3 is TGTGCCAGCAGCTCCAGGGTTCGTGCTAACTATGGCTACACCTTC. As protein: CASSSRVRANYGYTF. The V gene is TRBV2, the J gene TRBJ1-2, with D perhaps TRBD1 (5 bases). Trimming shortened V by 6 bases and J by 0 bases, and 14 bases separated the two germline ends. Germline V gene sequence: CDR1 SNHLY, CDR2 FYNNEI. The CDR3 length is 15 residues.

This chain connects TRBV30 to TRBJ2-5; a weak D match, TRBD2 (6 bases). The germline V and J ends were trimmed by 0 bases and 4 bases, with 18 bases remaining between them. There are 16 residues in the CDR3. CDR1 is GTSNPN and CDR2 is SVGIG in the germline V gene (reference sequence). The CDR3 protein is CAWSVVGQGRRETQYF. As DNA, the CDR3 is TGTGCCTGGAGTGTTGTCGGCCAAGGGAGGAGAGAGACCCAGTACTTC.

Comments on this clone: This sample includes further DNA sequences coding for the same CDR3. J is TRBJ1-1 and V is TRBV19, with a tentative D call TRBD1 (5 bases). V was cut by 1 base and J by 5 bases, with 8 bases left in between. Germline V lookup: CDR1 LNHDA, CDR2 SQIVND (reference sequence). CDR3 size: 13 residues. The CDR3 here is CASSIGRETEAFF. CDR3 in DNA: TGTGCCAGTAGTATAGGCAGGGAAACTGAAGCTTTCTTT.

The rearrangement links TRBV7-9 to TRBJ2-7, with D hard to call. The germline gives CDR1 SEHNR, CDR2 FQNEAQ (reference sequence). The CDR3 has 16 amino acids. Trimming pared 4 bases from V and 5 bases from J, leaving 21 bases between. This CDR3 is CASSSPMPGESHEQYF. The CDR3 DNA sequence: TGTGCCAGCAGCTCCCCTATGCCAGGCGAGAGCCACGAGCAGTACTTC.